The TCR beta chain described here comes from a study of T cell changes during pregnancy in multiple sclerosis. Per the germline V gene, CDR1 is SNHLY and CDR2 is FYNNEI. The CDR3 is made up of 14 amino acids. Trimming pared 8 bases from V and 0 bases from J, leaving 12 bases between. TCRdb's copy holds only in-frame clones and misses some; the assay was immunoSEQ multiplex PCR. The table records fewer than 65,000 clones, about 88% of them present only once. Sequences were derived from peripheral blood, sampled in the first trimester of pregnancy. This receptor was taken from a female donor in good health, enrolled as a control in a pregnancy study. The genes are TRBV2 and TRBJ2-3, with D uncertain. The CDR3 DNA sequence: TGTGCCAGCTCCGCGTCCCGGAGCACAGATACGCAGTATTTT. Residues: CASSASRSTDTQYF.